This section outlines one T cell receptor (beta chain) sequence together with its context. Its specificity is not known. This table comes from immunoSEQ multiplex PCR, and its TCRdb copy is limited to in-frame clones, with some not included. In the table there are about 64,000 clones, 80% to 85% of which are singletons. This entry belongs to a study of glioma-infiltrating T cells after dendritic cell vaccination. About the study: Treatment, given 2003 to 2012, was autologous tumor lysate-pulsed dendritic cell vaccination. Three intradermal dendritic cell vaccine injections were given every two weeks. Findings and caveats of the study: Higher pretreatment TIL content predicted longer progression-free time and survival.

None of the glioblastoma patients had an isocitrate dehydrogenase mutation. This CDR3 region has 14 residues. The germline CDR1 and CDR2 sequences are SGHDN and FVKESK. The V end was cut by 4 bases, the J end by 4 bases, with 13 bases between. The material sequenced was blood, taken before dendritic cell vaccination. The TCR originated in a human donor with glioblastoma. This rearrangement joins TRBV14 to TRBJ1-2, with no clear D. CDR3 nucleotide sequence: TGTGCCAGCAGCCCCGGAGGGATTCCCTATGGCTACACCTTC. It translates to CASSPGGIPYGYTF.